This paragraph covers one TCR beta chain sequence. The data are from a study of T cells in Graves' hyperthyroidism and ophthalmopathy. Amplified TCR beta CDR3 regions derived from RNA transcripts. During a first-round RT-PCR of the TCR CDR3, the HTBI primer set was used. TCRdb reprocessed the multiplex PCR reads with MiXCR, giving one entry per CDR3 protein. The sample consists of roughly 580,000 distinct CDR3 sequences, about half of them appearing once. The CDR3 is 13 amino acids. Losses at the gene ends were 4 bases for V and 6 bases for J; bases not matched to a gene: 5. From germline, CDR1 is SQVTM and CDR2 ANQGSEA.

The chain has TRBV29-1 and TRBJ1-2; TRBD1 aligns across 10 bases. Sample: peripheral blood or thyroid tissue (not recorded which). The TCR originated in a woman under 30 with Graves' hyperthyroidism. Written as DNA, the CDR3 is TGCAGCGTTGCCCGGGACAGGGGCGATGGCTACACCTTC. This gives the protein CSVARDRGDGYTF. Full variable domain (missing parts from reference TRBV29-1 and TRBJ1-2): SAVISQKPSRDICQRGTSLTIQCQVDSQVTMMFWYRQQPGQSLTLIATANQGSEATYESGFVIDKFPISRPNLTFSTLTVSNMSPEDSSIYLCSVARDRGDGYTFGSGTRLTVV.